Listed here are 16 T cell receptor beta chains from one sample, sequenced in a study of T-cell memory formation after mild COVID-19. MiXCR was run by TCRdb on the 5' RACE reads, yielding one entry per CDR3 protein. The profile shows roughly 610,000 distinct CDR3 sequences, around 16% of them singletons. The sequenced material came from PBMCs or a T cell subset sorted from them (not recorded which). The receptors shown here come from an adult woman who had mild COVID-19 (a few samples of this study predate the infection). Cell type and time point are not known.

The chain joins TRBV20-1 to TRBJ2-1, with D tentatively TRBD2 (6 bases). There are 15 residues in the CDR3. CDR1 and CDR2 from the germline V gene are DFQATT and SNEGSKA (reference sequence). Trimming took 4 bases from V and 3 from J, leaving 16 bases between them. The CDR3 nucleotides are TGCAGTGCTAAAAAACCTAGACTAGTCTACAATGAGCAGTTCTTC. It is translated as CSAKKPRLVYNEQFF.

This clonotype was counted many times. The rearrangement uses TRBV29-1 and TRBJ2-5; D unclear. This CDR3 contains 14 residues. CDR1 is SQVTM, CDR2 ANQGSEA, per germline. The germline V and J ends were trimmed by 2 bases and 2 bases, with 12 bases remaining between them. CDR3 protein: CSVEKRNLQETQYF. In DNA, the CDR3 is TGCAGCGTTGAAAAGCGTAACTTACAAGAGACCCAGTACTTC.

This clonotype appeared a few times. The chain couples TRBV7-9 to TRBJ2-7; 10 bases map to TRBD1. CDR1 and CDR2 from the germline V gene are SEHNR and FQNEAQ (reference sequence). Unmatched junction bases numbered 12, after V lost 4 bases and J lost 3 bases. There are 17 residues in the CDR3. The CDR3 here is CASSSPPGQGFGYEQYF. CDR3 DNA: TGTGCCAGCAGCTCCCCCCCGGGACAGGGGTTCGGCTACGAGCAGTACTTC. Together with reference TRBV7-9 and TRBJ2-7, the CDR3 gives the full variable domain: DTGVSQNPRHKITKRGQNVTFRCDPISEHNRLYWYRQTLGQGPEFLTYFQNEAQLEKSRLLSDRFSAERPKGSFSTLEIQRTEQGDSAMYLCASSSPPGQGFGYEQYFGPGTRLTVT.

The count of this clonotype is one. The chain joins TRBV7-8 to TRBJ2-3; TRBD2 might be the D (5 bases). The CDR3 loop spans 15 amino acids. The V gene lost 5 bases and the J gene lost 2 bases, with 14 bases spanning the gap. Germline V gene sequence: CDR1 SGHVS, CDR2 FQNEAQ. As DNA, the CDR3 is TGTGCCAGCAGCCCAACCCGAGGGTTCACAGATACGCAGTATTTT. Its translation is CASSPTRGFTDTQYF.

The genes are TRBV3-1 and TRBJ2-7; D may be TRBD1 or TRBD2 (6 bases each). This CDR3 is 12 amino acids long. Trimming left V 4 bases short and J 7 bases short, with 11 bases between. Looked up from germline, CDR1 is LGHDT and CDR2 is YNNKEL (reference sequence). The CDR3 loop is CASSRGAGEQYF. The CDR3 DNA reads TGTGCCAGCAGCCGGGGGGCCGGAGAGCAGTACTTC.

This clonotype occurred a few times. The chain carries TRBV11-2 and TRBJ2-7; D assignment may be TRBD1 or TRBD2 (5 bases each). The germline CDR1 and CDR2 sequences are SGHAT and FQNNGV. The CDR3 consists of 13 residues. V gave up 3 bases and J gave up 7 bases, with 13 bases separating them. CDR3 sequence: CASSLGTPREQYF. The CDR3 DNA reads TGTGCCAGCAGCTTGGGGACCCCTAGGGAGCAGTACTTC.

This clonotype came up a few times. The J gene is TRBJ1-5, the V gene TRBV4-1; no clear D gene. V was clipped by 2 bases and J by 0 bases, with 8 bases between them. There are 15 residues in the CDR3. Germline loops: CDR1 MGHRA, CDR2 YSYEKL. The CDR3 reads CASSQSFGSNQPQHF. CDR3 nucleotide sequence: TGCGCCAGCAGCCAAAGCTTCGGTAGCAATCAGCCCCAGCATTTT.

The chain has TRBV7-2 and TRBJ1-2; 7 nucleotides line up with TRBD1. Germline CDR1 is SGHTA and CDR2 is FQGNSA. V was clipped by 5 bases and J by 5 bases; unmatched bases: 8. This CDR3 is built from 14 residues. CDR3 DNA sequence: TGTGCCAGCAGCCCCCCGACAGGGCCATATGGCTACACCTTC. Translation: CASSPPTGPYGYTF.

The gene calls are TRBV24-1 and TRBJ1-5; D remains ambiguous. The ends were cut back, 2 bases at V and 3 bases at J, with 10 bases in the middle. The CDR3 is made up of 15 amino acids. CDR1 and CDR2 (germline): KGHDR, SFDVKD. CDR3 residues: CATSDSDLFNQPQHF. CDR3 coding DNA: TGTGCCACCAGTGATTCAGATCTTTTCAATCAGCCCCAGCATTTT.

This chain links TRBV7-9 with TRBJ2-7, with D hard to call. This CDR3 has 12 amino acids. Germline assignment: CDR1 SEHNR and CDR2 FQNEAQ (reference sequence). Trimming removed 1 base from V and 6 bases from J, with 7 bases in between. The CDR3 here is CASSLVPFEQYF. CDR3 in DNA: TGTGCCAGCAGCTTAGTCCCTTTCGAGCAGTACTTC. The entire variable domain, with the rest obtained from reference TRBV7-9 and TRBJ2-7, is as follows: DTGVSQNPRHKITKRGQNVTFRCDPISEHNRLYWYRQTLGQGPEFLTYFQNEAQLEKSRLLSDRFSAERPKGSFSTLEIQRTEQGDSAMYLCASSLVPFEQYFGPGTRLTVT.

This clonotype was found a few times. The CDR3 DNA reads TGCAGTGCCATCGAACTAGCGGGGAACACAGATACGCAGTATTTT. It encodes CSAIELAGNTDTQYF. J is TRBJ2-3 and V is TRBV20-1; 10 nucleotides line up with TRBD2. There are 15 residues in the CDR3. CDR1 is DFQATT, CDR2 SNEGSKA, per germline (reference sequence). The trim removed 6 bases at V and 2 bases at J, leaving 8 bases unmatched.

This clonotype showed up just a few times. Mismatch with germline at one junction end may stem from a read error. The chain couples TRBV11-2 to TRBJ2-2; D is perhaps TRBD2 (5 bases). The germline V gene has CDR1 SGHAT and CDR2 FQNNGV. The length of the CDR3 is 13 residues. In DNA form, the CDR3 reads TGTGCCAGCAGCCTTGAACCGGGATCCCGCCCGACTTTT. It specifies CASSLEPGSRPTF.

This clonotype was detected a few times. The V and J genes are TRBV9 and TRBJ1-2; a possible D gene is TRBD1 (5 bases). CDR3 length: 15 amino acids. The germline CDR1 and CDR2 sequences are SGDLS and YYNGEE. Trimming pared 0 bases from V and 5 bases from J, leaving 14 bases between. CDR3 amino acids: CASSVGRGDRYGYTF. For the CDR3, the DNA is TGTGCCAGCAGCGTAGGGAGGGGAGATAGGTATGGCTACACCTTC. The complete variable domain, with remaining parts taken from reference TRBV9 and TRBJ1-2, reads DSGVTQTPKHLITATGQRVTLRCSPRSGDLSVYWYQQSLDQGLQFLIQYYNGEERAKGNILERFSAQQFPDLHSELNLSSLELGDSALYFCASSVGRGDRYGYTFGSGTRLTVV.

This chain connects TRBV18 to TRBJ1-1; TRBD1 is a possible D gene (5 bases). The germline V and J ends were trimmed by 2 bases and 0 bases, with 19 bases remaining between them. Per the germline V gene, CDR1 is KGHSH and CDR2 is LQKENI. The CDR3 sequence is 18 residues long. Here the CDR3 DNA reads TGTGCCAGCTCACCAGGGACGGGCGGTTTCGTTATGAACACTGAAGCTTTCTTT. It encodes CASSPGTGGFVMNTEAFF.

The chain has TRBV7-3 and TRBJ1-2; no reliable D call. The CDR3 extends over 13 amino acids. CDR1 is SGHTA and CDR2 is FQGTGA in the germline V gene. Trimming shortened V by 6 bases and J by 6 bases, and 14 bases separated the two germline ends. The CDR3 nucleotides read TGTGCCAGCAGTTACGGGCCTGAGGATGGCTACACCTTC. As protein: CASSYGPEDGYTF.

In this sample, this clonotype turned up a few times. The V call is TRBV19, the J call TRBJ1-1; no reliable D call. V shed 8 bases and J shed 1 base, with 23 bases lying between them. Germline lookup yields CDR1 LNHDA and CDR2 SQIVND (reference sequence). The CDR3 spans 17 residues. The CDR3 loop reads CASLRIRQGASNTEAFF. The CDR3 DNA reads TGTGCCAGTCTCCGGATACGACAAGGTGCCTCGAACACTGAAGCTTTCTTT.